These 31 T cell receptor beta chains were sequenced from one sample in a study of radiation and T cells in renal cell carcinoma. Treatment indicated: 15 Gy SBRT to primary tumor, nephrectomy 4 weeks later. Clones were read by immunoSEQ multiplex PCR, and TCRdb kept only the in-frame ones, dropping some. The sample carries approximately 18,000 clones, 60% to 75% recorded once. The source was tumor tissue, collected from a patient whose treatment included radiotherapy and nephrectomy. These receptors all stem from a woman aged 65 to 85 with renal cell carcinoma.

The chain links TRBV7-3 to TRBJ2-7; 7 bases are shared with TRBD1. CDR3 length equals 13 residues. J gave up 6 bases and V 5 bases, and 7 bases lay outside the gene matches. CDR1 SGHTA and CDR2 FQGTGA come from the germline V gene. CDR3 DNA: TGTGCCAGCAGCACCCCGACAGGGTCCGAGCAGTACTTC. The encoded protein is CASSTPTGSEQYF.

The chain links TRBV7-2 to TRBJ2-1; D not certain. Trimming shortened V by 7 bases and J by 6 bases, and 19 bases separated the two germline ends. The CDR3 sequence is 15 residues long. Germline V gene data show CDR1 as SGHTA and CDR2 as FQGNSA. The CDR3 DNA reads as TGTGCCAGCATTAATTATCCACAGCTTCGCAATGAGCAGTTCTTC. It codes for CASINYPQLRNEQFF.

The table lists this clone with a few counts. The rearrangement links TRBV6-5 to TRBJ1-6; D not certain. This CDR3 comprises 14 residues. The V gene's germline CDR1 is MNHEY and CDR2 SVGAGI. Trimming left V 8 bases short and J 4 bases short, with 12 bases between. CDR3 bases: TGTGCCAGCGGTTTCTCTGGGTATAATTCACCCCTCCACTTT. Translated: CASGFSGYNSPLHF.

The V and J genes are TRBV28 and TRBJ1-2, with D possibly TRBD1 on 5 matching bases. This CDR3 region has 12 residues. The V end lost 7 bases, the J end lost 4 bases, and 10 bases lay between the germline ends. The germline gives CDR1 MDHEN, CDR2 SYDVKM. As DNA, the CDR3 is TGTGCCAGCACCCGAGGGGCCTATGGCTACACCTTC. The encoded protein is CASTRGAYGYTF.

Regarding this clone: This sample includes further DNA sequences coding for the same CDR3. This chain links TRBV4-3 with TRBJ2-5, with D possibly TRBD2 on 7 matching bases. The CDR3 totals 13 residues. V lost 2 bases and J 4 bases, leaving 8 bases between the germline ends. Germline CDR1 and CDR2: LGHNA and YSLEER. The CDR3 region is CASSQRGGETQYF. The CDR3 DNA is TGCGCCAGCAGCCAAAGGGGGGGAGAGACCCAGTACTTC.

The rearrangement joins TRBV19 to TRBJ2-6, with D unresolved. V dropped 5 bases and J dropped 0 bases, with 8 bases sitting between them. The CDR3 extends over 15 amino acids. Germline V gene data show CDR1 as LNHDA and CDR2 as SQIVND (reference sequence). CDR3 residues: CASSVAHSGANVLTF. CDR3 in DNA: TGTGCCAGTAGTGTGGCCCACTCTGGGGCCAACGTCCTGACTTTC.

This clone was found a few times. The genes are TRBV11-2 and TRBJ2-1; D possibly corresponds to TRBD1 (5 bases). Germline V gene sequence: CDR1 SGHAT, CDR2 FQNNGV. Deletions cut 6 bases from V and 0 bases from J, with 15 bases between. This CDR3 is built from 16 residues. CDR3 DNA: TGTGCCAGCAGACCAGGGCTATCCCCCTCCTACAATGAGCAGTTCTTC. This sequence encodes CASRPGLSPSYNEQFF. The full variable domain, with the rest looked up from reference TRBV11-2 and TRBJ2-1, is EAGVAQSPRYKIIEKRQSVAFWCNPISGHATLYWYQQILGQGPKLLIQFQNNGVVDDSQLPKDRFSAERLKGVDSTLKIQPAKLEDSAVYLCASRPGLSPSYNEQFFGPGTRLTVL.

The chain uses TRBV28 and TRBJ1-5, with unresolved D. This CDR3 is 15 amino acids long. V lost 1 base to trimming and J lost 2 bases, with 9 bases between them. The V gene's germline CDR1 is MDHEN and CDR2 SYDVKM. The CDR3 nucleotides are TGTGCCAGCAGTTTATCTCTGGTGGGCAATCAGCCCCAGCATTTT. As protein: CASSLSLVGNQPQHF.

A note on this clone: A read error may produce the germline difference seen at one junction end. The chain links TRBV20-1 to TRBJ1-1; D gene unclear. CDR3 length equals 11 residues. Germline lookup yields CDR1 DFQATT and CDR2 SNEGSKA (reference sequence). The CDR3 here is CSARGHTEAFF. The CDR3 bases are TGCAGTGCAAGAGGACACACTGAAGCTTTCTTT.

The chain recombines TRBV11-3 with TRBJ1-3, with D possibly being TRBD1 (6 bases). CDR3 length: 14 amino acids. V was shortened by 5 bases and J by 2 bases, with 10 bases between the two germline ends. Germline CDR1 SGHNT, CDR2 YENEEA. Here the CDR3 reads CASSPNRAGNTIYF. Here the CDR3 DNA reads TGTGCCAGCAGCCCGAACAGGGCTGGAAACACCATATATTTT.

The CDR3 DNA sequence: TGCGCCAGCAGCCGAAGAGACAGGGGGCAAGAGACCCAGTACTTC. Translation: CASSRRDRGQETQYF. The chain couples TRBV5-1 to TRBJ2-5; 9 bases are shared with TRBD1. The CDR3 is 15 amino acids. V gave up 4 bases and J gave up 2 bases; unmatched junction bases: 6. Germline V gives CDR1 SGHRS, CDR2 YFSETQ.

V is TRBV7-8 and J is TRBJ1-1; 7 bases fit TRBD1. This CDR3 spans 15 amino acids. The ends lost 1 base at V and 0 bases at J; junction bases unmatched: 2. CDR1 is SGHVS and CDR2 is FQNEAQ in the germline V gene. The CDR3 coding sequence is TGTGCCAGCAGCTTAGGGGACAGAATGAACACTGAAGCTTTCTTT. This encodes CASSLGDRMNTEAFF.

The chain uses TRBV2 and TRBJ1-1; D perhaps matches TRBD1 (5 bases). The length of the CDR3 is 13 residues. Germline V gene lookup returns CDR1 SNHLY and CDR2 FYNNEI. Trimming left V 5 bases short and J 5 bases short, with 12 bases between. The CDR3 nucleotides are TGTGCCAGCAGTCGACAGACGGGGACTGAAGCTTTCTTT. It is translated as CASSRQTGTEAFF.

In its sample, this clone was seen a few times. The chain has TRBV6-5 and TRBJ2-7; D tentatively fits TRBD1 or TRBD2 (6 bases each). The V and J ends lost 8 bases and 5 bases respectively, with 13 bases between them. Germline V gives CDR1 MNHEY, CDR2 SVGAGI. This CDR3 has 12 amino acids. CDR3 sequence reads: CASSRGRNEQYF. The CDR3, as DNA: TGTGCCAGCTCACGGGGGCGAAACGAGCAGTACTTC.

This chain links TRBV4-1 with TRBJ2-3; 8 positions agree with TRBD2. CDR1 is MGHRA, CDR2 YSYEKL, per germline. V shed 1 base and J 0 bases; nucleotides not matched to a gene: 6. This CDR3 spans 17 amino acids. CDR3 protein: CASSQGAGGSSTDTQYF. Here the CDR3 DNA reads TGCGCCAGCAGCCAAGGTGCGGGGGGCTCTAGCACAGATACGCAGTATTTT.

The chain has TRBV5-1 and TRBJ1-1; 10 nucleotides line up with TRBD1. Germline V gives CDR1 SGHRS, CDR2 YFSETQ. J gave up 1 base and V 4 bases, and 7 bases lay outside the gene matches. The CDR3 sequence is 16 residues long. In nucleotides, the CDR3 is TGCGCCAGCAGCCCTACGACAGGGGGCGGGAACACTGAAGCTTTCTTT. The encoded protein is CASSPTTGGGNTEAFF. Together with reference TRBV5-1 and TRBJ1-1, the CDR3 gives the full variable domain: KAGVTQTPRYLIKTRGQQVTLSCSPISGHRSVSWYQQTPGQGLQFLFEYFSETQRNKGNFPGRFSGRQFSNSRSEMNVSTLELGDSALYLCASSPTTGGGNTEAFFGQGTRLTVV.

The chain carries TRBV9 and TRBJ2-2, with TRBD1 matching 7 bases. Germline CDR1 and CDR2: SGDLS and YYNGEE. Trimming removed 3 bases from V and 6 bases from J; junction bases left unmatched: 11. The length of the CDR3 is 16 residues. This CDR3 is CASSEGTRGSAGELFF. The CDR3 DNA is TGTGCCAGCAGCGAAGGGACCAGGGGGTCGGCCGGGGAGCTGTTTTTT.

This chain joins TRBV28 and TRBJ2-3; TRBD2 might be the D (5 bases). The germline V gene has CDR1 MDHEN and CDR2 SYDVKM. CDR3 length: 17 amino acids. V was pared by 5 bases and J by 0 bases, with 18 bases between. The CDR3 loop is CASSPRRGPISTDTQYF. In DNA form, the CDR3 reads TGTGCCAGCAGTCCCCGCCGGGGTCCCATTAGCACAGATACGCAGTATTTT.

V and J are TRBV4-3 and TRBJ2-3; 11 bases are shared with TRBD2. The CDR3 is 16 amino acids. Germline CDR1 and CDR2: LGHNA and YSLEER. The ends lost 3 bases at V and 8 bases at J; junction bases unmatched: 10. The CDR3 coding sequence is TGCGCCAGCAGCCAGGAACTAGCGGGGGCGGCAGGTACGCAGTATTTT. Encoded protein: CASSQELAGAAGTQYF.

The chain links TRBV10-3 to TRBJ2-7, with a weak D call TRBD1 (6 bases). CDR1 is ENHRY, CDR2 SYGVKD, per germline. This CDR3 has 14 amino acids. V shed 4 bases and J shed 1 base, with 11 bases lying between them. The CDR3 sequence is CAISGTALSYEQYF. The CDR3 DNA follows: TGTGCCATCAGTGGGACAGCGCTATCCTACGAGCAGTACTTC.

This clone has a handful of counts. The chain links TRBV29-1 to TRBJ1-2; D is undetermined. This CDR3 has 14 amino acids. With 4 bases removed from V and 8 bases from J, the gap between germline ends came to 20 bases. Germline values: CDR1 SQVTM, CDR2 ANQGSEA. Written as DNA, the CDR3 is TGCAGCGTTGTATCACAGTCCACCTTGAGGGGCTACACCTTC. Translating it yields CSVVSQSTLRGYTF.

The CDR3, as DNA: TGTGCCAGCAGATACACAGCTGGACGGTCAACTAATGAAAAACTGTTTTTT. Translating gives CASRYTAGRSTNEKLFF. The V and J genes are TRBV28 and TRBJ1-4; D gene uncertain. Germline V gives CDR1 MDHEN, CDR2 SYDVKM. The CDR3 length is 17 residues. Trimming pared 6 bases from V and 0 bases from J, leaving 17 bases between.

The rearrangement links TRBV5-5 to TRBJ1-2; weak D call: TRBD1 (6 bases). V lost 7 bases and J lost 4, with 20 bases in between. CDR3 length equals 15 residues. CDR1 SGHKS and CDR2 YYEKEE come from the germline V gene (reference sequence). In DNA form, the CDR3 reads TGTGCCAGCGAGCTTAGCCTCGGGGGCGCCTATGGCTACACCTTC. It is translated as CASELSLGGAYGYTF.

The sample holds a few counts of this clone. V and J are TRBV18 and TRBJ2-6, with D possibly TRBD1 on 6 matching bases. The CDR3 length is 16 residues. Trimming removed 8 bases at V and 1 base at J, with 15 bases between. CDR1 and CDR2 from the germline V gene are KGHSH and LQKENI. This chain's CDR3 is CASAQGMGSGANVLTF. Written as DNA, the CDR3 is TGTGCCAGCGCACAGGGTATGGGGTCTGGGGCCAACGTCCTGACTTTC.

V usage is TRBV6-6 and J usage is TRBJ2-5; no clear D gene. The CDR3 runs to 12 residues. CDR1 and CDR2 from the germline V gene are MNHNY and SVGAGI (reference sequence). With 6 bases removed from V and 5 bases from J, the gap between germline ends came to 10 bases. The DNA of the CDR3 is TGTGCCAGCAGCCCCACCGTGGAGACCCAGTACTTC. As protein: CASSPTVETQYF.

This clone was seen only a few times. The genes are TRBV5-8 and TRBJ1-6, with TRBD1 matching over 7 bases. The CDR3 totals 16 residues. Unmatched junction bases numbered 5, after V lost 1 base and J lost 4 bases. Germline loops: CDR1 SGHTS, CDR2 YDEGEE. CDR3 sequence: CASSLRGQAYNSPLHF. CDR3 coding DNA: TGTGCCAGCAGCTTGCGCGGACAGGCTTATAATTCACCCCTCCACTTT.

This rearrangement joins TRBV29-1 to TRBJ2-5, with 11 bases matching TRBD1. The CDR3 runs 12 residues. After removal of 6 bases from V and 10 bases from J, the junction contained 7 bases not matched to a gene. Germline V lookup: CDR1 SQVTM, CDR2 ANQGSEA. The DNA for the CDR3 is TGCAGCGTGAAACCGGGACAGGGGGACCAGTACTTC. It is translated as CSVKPGQGDQYF.

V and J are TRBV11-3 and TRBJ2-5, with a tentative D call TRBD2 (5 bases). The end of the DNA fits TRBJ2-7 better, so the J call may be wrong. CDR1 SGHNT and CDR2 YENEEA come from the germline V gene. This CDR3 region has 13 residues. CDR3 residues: CASSSKGVNEQYF. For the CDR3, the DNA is TGTGCCAGCAGCTCTAAGGGAGTGAACGAGCAGTACTTC.

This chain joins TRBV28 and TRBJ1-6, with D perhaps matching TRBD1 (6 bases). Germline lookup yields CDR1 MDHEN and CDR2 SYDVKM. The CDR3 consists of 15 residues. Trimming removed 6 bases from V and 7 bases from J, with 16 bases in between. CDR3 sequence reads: CASSPTGTPNSPLHF. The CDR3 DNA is TGTGCCAGCAGCCCAACCGGGACACCGAATTCACCCCTCCACTTT.

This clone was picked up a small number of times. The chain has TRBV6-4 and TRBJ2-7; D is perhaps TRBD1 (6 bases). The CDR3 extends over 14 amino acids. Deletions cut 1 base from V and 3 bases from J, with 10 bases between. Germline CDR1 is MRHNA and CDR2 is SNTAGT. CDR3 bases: TGTGCCAGCAGTGACTACAGGGAAGTCTACGAGCAGTACTTC. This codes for CASSDYREVYEQYF.

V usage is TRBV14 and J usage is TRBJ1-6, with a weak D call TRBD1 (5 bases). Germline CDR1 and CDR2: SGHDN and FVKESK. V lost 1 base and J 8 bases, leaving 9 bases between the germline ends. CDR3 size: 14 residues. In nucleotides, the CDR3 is TGTGCCAGCAGCCAAGCCCAGGGATATTCACCCCTCCACTTT. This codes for CASSQAQGYSPLHF.